What follows are 22 T cell receptor beta chains derived from one specimen sequenced in a study of blood T cell repertoires in COVID-19. This table comes from immunoSEQ multiplex PCR, and its TCRdb copy is limited to in-frame clones, with some not included. The sample has about 160,000 clones, around 88% seen once. The sample was PBMCs or T cells enriched from blood (not recorded which). These receptors all come from a woman aged 45-65 years in a cohort exposed to, infected with or recovered from COVID-19 (not recorded which).

The chain combines TRBV6-5 with TRBJ1-4; D gene uncertain. The CDR3 is 14 residues long. CDR1 is MNHEY and CDR2 is SVGAGI in the germline V gene. V shed 0 bases and J shed 8 bases, with 10 bases lying between them. For the CDR3, the DNA is TGTGCCAGCAGTTACTCCTCCGCGCGGGAAAAACTGTTTTTT. It is translated as CASSYSSAREKLFF.

The chain links TRBV5-4 to TRBJ2-1; 9 bases are a match to TRBD2. The CDR3 has 15 amino acids. Germline loops: CDR1 SGHNT, CDR2 YYREEE (reference sequence). V lost 0 bases and J lost 6; bases outside the gene matches: 4. The CDR3 here is CASSLGGGAINEQFF. Here the CDR3 DNA reads TGTGCCAGCAGCTTGGGCGGGGGGGCCATCAATGAGCAGTTCTTC.

The CDR3: CASSSQREVYNEQFF. CDR3 sequence (DNA): TGTGCCAGCAGTTCCCAGCGGGAGGTCTACAATGAGCAGTTCTTC. This chain links TRBV7-3 with TRBJ2-1; TRBD2 matches 9 bases. Germline V lookup: CDR1 SGHTA, CDR2 FQGTGA. This CDR3 contains 15 residues. Trimming at V came to 6 bases and at J to 3 bases, leaving 6 bases not matched to a gene. The complete variable domain, with remaining parts taken from reference TRBV7-3 and TRBJ2-1, reads GAGVSQTPSNKVTEKGKYVELRCDPISGHTALYWYRQSLGQGPEFLIYFQGTGAADDSGLPNDRFFAVRPEGSVSTLKIQRTERGDSAVYLCASSSQREVYNEQFFGPGTRLTVL.

This chain links TRBV28 with TRBJ2-7, with 11 bases fitting TRBD2. This CDR3 is built from 16 residues. CDR1 is MDHEN and CDR2 is SYDVKM in the germline V gene. J was trimmed by 5 bases and V by 4 bases; bases with no gene match: 10. The CDR3 DNA reads TGTGCCAGCAGTTCTCCATCACTAGCGGGAGTGGACGAGCAGTACTTC. Its protein product is CASSSPSLAGVDEQYF.

The rearrangement joins TRBV7-6 to TRBJ1-1, with 7 nucleotides matching TRBD1. J lost 4 bases, V lost 0 bases, and 2 bases had no gene match. The germline V gene encodes CDR1 SGHVS and CDR2 FNYEAQ. The CDR3 spans 14 residues. CDR3 DNA sequence: TGTGCCAGCAGCTTAGCAGGGGGCGGCACTGAAGCTTTCTTT. Protein: CASSLAGGGTEAFF.

The chain carries TRBV7-9 and TRBJ1-3; 9 bases are shared with TRBD1. V dropped 3 bases and J dropped 1; count of bases not matched to a gene: 13. Germline CDR1 is SEHNR and CDR2 is FQNEAQ (reference sequence). The CDR3 consists of 19 residues. For the CDR3, the DNA is TGTGCCAGCAGCTTGACTCGCCCGACAGGGACAGGGTCTGGAAACACCATATATTTT. This sequence encodes CASSLTRPTGTGSGNTIYF.

This rearrangement joins TRBV27 to TRBJ1-6, with TRBD1 matching over 10 bases. V lost 5 bases, J lost 10 bases, and 11 bases stayed unmatched. The CDR3 length is 16 residues. Germline loops: CDR1 MNHEY, CDR2 SMNVEV (reference sequence). DNA of the CDR3: TGTGCCAGCAGTCCTCAGACAGGGGGCGTTAGATCACCCCTCCACTTT. Its protein product is CASSPQTGGVRSPLHF.

The table lists this clone with a few counts. This chain links TRBV27 with TRBJ2-5; D is unresolved. CDR3 length: 14 amino acids. Germline V CDR1 and CDR2: MNHEY, SMNVEV (reference sequence). V was trimmed by 4 bases and J by 0 bases, leaving 9 bases between them. For the CDR3, the DNA is TGTGCCAGCAGTTCCCGATCGGACCAAGAGACCCAGTACTTC. Amino acid sequence: CASSSRSDQETQYF.

The rearrangement joins TRBV5-8 to TRBJ1-1, with D hard to call. The CDR3 has 13 amino acids. Germline CDR1 SGHTS, CDR2 YDEGEE. V dropped 0 bases and J dropped 1 base, with 4 bases sitting between them. The CDR3 here is CASSLDRNTEAFF. The CDR3 bases are TGTGCCAGCAGCTTGGACAGGAACACTGAAGCTTTCTTT.

The J gene is TRBJ2-7, the V gene TRBV4-1; tentatively, D is TRBD1 (6 bases). The germline CDR1 and CDR2 sequences are MGHRA and YSYEKL. V was clipped by 3 bases and J by 6 bases, with 15 bases between them. CDR3 size: 14 residues. CDR3 amino acids: CASSQATGSGEQYF. The CDR3 DNA sequence: TGCGCCAGCAGCCAGGCTACAGGGTCGGGCGAGCAGTACTTC.

This sequence joins TRBV7-8 and TRBJ1-4, with 7 nucleotides matching TRBD1. With V trimmed by 1 base and J by 10 bases, 6 bases remained unmatched. CDR3 length: 14 amino acids. The V gene's germline CDR1 is SGHVS and CDR2 FQNEAQ. As DNA, the CDR3 is TGTGCCAGCAGCTTAGAAAACAGGGGAGGAAAACTGTTTTTT. It is translated as CASSLENRGGKLFF.

The chain uses TRBV19 and TRBJ1-3; D is unclear. Germline V lookup: CDR1 LNHDA, CDR2 SQIVND (reference sequence). The CDR3 extends over 15 amino acids. V shed 7 bases and J shed 0 bases, with 13 bases lying between them. CDR3 DNA: TGTGCCAGTAACCCGGAGAGAAACTCTGGAAACACCATATATTTT. It translates to CASNPERNSGNTIYF.

This chain uses TRBV5-1 with TRBJ2-4; D is possibly TRBD2 (5 bases). Trimming stripped 5 bases from V and 8 bases from J, with 23 bases between. This CDR3 region has 16 residues. Germline V gene sequence: CDR1 SGHRS, CDR2 YFSETQ. CDR3 residues: CASRLGEAGVLDIQYF. For the CDR3, the DNA is TGCGCCAGCAGACTGGGTGAGGCCGGGGTTTTGGACATTCAGTACTTC.

V usage is TRBV7-9 and J usage is TRBJ1-1, with unresolved D. There are 15 residues in the CDR3. V lost 0 bases to trimming and J lost 1 base, with 9 bases between them. Per germline, CDR1 SEHNR and CDR2 FQNEAQ (reference sequence). The CDR3, as DNA: TGTGCCAGCAGCTTAGCGTCGGGAGGGAACACTGAAGCTTTCTTT. The encoded protein is CASSLASGGNTEAFF. The complete variable domain, with remaining parts taken from reference TRBV7-9 and TRBJ1-1, reads DTGVSQNPRHKITKRGQNVTFRCDPISEHNRLYWYRQTLGQGPEFLTYFQNEAQLEKSRLLSDRFSAERPKGSFSTLEIQRTEQGDSAMYLCASSLASGGNTEAFFGQGTRLTVV.

The chain joins TRBV7-2 to TRBJ1-5; D unresolved. This CDR3 has 13 residues. Trimming pared 4 bases from V and 6 bases from J, leaving 10 bases between. Germline V gene lookup returns CDR1 SGHTA and CDR2 FQGNSA. In nucleotides, the CDR3 is TGTGCCAGCAGCTCGTCGGGGTTTCAGCCCCAGCATTTT. Its translation is CASSSSGFQPQHF.

V gene TRBV19 combines with J gene TRBJ2-1; a possible D gene is TRBD1 (5 bases). Trimming shortened V by 3 bases and J by 5 bases, and 17 bases separated the two germline ends. The CDR3 totals 16 residues. From germline, CDR1 is LNHDA and CDR2 SQIVND (reference sequence). CDR3 protein: CASSIPAGMRDNEQFF. The CDR3 DNA reads as TGTGCCAGTAGTATTCCGGCAGGGATGAGAGACAATGAGCAGTTCTTC.

The gene calls are TRBV7-6 and TRBJ2-5, with a possible D match to TRBD2 (6 bases). The CDR3 consists of 13 residues. The germline V and J ends were trimmed by 5 bases and 3 bases, with 10 bases remaining between them. Per germline, CDR1 SGHVS and CDR2 FNYEAQ. CDR3 nucleotide sequence: TGTGCCAGCAGCCCGGGACTGGAAGAGACCCAGTACTTC. Translated: CASSPGLEETQYF.

This chain joins TRBV5-4 and TRBJ1-1; tentatively, D is TRBD1 (5 bases). Germline V gene sequence: CDR1 SGHNT, CDR2 YYREEE (reference sequence). The V gene lost 3 bases and the J gene lost 1 base, with 16 bases spanning the gap. The CDR3 has 16 amino acids. CDR3 nucleotide sequence: TGTGCCAGCAGCTCAGGGCCTCAGACGGGGAACACTGAAGCTTTCTTT. It is translated as CASSSGPQTGNTEAFF.

The genes are TRBV5-1 and TRBJ2-7; 8 bases match TRBD1. Germline-derived CDR1 and CDR2 are SGHRS and YFSETQ. There are 14 residues in the CDR3. Unmatched junction bases numbered 8, after V lost 4 bases and J lost 5 bases. CDR3 bases: TGCGCCAGCAGCACTGGACAGGGCCGGGACGAGCAGTACTTC. Translating gives CASSTGQGRDEQYF.

The chain has TRBV5-1 and TRBJ1-6, with TRBD1 matching 7 bases. The CDR3 is 16 amino acids. The germline gives CDR1 SGHRS, CDR2 YFSETQ. Trimming took 1 base from V and 2 from J; bases not matched to a gene: 3. CDR3 bases: TGCGCCAGCAGCTTGACAGGGGAGGCCTATAATTCACCCCTCCACTTT. Translating it yields CASSLTGEAYNSPLHF.

This chain connects TRBV19 to TRBJ1-5; 10 nucleotides align to TRBD1. Germline values: CDR1 LNHDA, CDR2 SQIVND (reference sequence). This CDR3 has 14 amino acids. Trimming at V came to 7 bases and at J to 6 bases, leaving 6 bases not matched to a gene. Here the CDR3 DNA reads TGTGCCAGTAAGGACAGGGGGGACAGTCAGCCCCAGCATTTT. Translation: CASKDRGDSQPQHF.

The chain has TRBV5-4 and TRBJ2-5; D possibly corresponds to TRBD2 (5 bases). Germline CDR1 and CDR2: SGHNT and YYREEE (reference sequence). This CDR3 is built from 16 residues. Trimming stripped 4 bases from V and 5 bases from J, with 21 bases between. CDR3 amino acids: CASSRGGRPPGETQYF. The CDR3 region has the DNA TGTGCCAGCAGCCGGGGTGGCCGCCCCCCCGGGGAGACCCAGTACTTC.